These 21 T cell receptor beta chains came from one sample sequenced in a study of control samples from healthy donors and cancer patients. The protocol was immunoSEQ multiplex PCR, while the TCRdb copy is restricted to in-frame clones and leaves out a portion. The top ten clones hold 5.5% to 8% of a sample with 350,000 to 450,000 clones, around 90% of them seen once. Input material: PBMCs. The receptors were sampled from a middle-aged man with head and neck cancer.

The V gene is TRBV12-3 or TRBV12-4, the J gene TRBJ1-2, with D uncertain. CDR3 size: 12 residues. Between the trimmed V and J ends, which lost 6 bases and 9 bases, there was a span of 14 bases. The CDR3 sequence is CASSPSLGRYTF. In nucleotides, the CDR3 is TGTGCCAGCAGCCCTTCCCTGGGTCGCTACACCTTC.

This sequence joins TRBV6-5 and TRBJ2-5; 9 nucleotides match TRBD1. The germline V gene has CDR1 MNHEY and CDR2 SVGAGI. This CDR3 comprises 14 residues. The V and J ends lost 6 bases and 4 bases, in that order; junction bases with no gene match: 6. The CDR3 sequence is CASSRGTGRETQYF. The CDR3 DNA reads as TGTGCCAGCAGCCGAGGGACAGGGCGAGAGACCCAGTACTTC.

This clone was detected only once. This same CDR3 is encoded by further DNA sequences in the sample. The chain recombines TRBV28 with TRBJ2-7; tentatively, D is TRBD2 (6 bases). Germline CDR1 is MDHEN and CDR2 is SYDVKM. This CDR3 comprises 16 residues. V was cut by 4 bases and J by 0 bases, with 16 bases left in between. Here the CDR3 DNA reads TGTGCCAGCAGTTCACTTTGGGGGGTGAGCTCCTACGAGCAGTACTTC. It translates to CASSSLWGVSSYEQYF.

This chain links TRBV21-1 with TRBJ1-1; the table's TRBD1 call for D was not verified on the DNA. TRBV21-1 represents a pseudogene. The CDR3 has 14 residues. The CDR3 bases are TGTGCCAGCAGCAGTTACGGACAGTACACTGAAGCTTTCTTT. Translated, it gives CASSSYGQYTEAFF.

The chain recombines TRBV3-1 (or the pseudogene TRBV3-2) with TRBJ2-3, with 7 bases aligning to TRBD2. This CDR3 has 19 amino acids. V lost 2 bases, J lost 4 bases, and 18 bases stayed unmatched. CDR1 is LGHDT, CDR2 YNNKEL, per germline (reference sequence). The CDR3 region is CASSQTPPGGRTGSDTQYF. The CDR3 region has the DNA TGTGCCAGCAGCCAAACCCCTCCCGGGGGGAGAACGGGATCAGATACGCAGTATTTT.

The chain couples TRBV7-9 to TRBJ2-1, with TRBD2 matching 11 bases. J was trimmed by 5 bases and V by 3 bases; bases with no gene match: 3. The CDR3 extends over 15 amino acids. Germline assignment: CDR1 SEHNR and CDR2 FQNEAQ (reference sequence). The CDR3 loop reads CASSFRTSGHNEQFF. The CDR3 DNA reads as TGTGCCAGCAGCTTCCGGACTAGCGGGCACAATGAGCAGTTCTTC.

The chain employs TRBV7-9 and TRBJ2-1; possible D gene TRBD2, 6 bases. V gave up 5 bases and J gave up 4 bases, with 12 bases separating them. Per the germline V gene, CDR1 is SEHNR and CDR2 is FQNEAQ (reference sequence). The CDR3 runs 14 residues. The CDR3 DNA sequence: TGTGCCAGCAGCACATTCAGCGGGTACAATGAGCAGTTCTTC. Residues: CASSTFSGYNEQFF.

The J gene is TRBJ2-7, the V gene TRBV5-1; 11 nucleotides match TRBD2. J was trimmed by 0 bases and V by 3 bases; bases with no gene match: 11. The CDR3 is made up of 18 amino acids. Germline CDR1 and CDR2: SGHRS and YFSETQ. CDR3 loop: CASSSLPGLADYSYEQYF. In nucleotides, the CDR3 is TGCGCCAGCAGCTCGCTTCCGGGACTAGCGGACTACTCCTACGAGCAGTACTTC.

The chain couples TRBV2 to TRBJ2-7, with 7 positions matching TRBD2. Germline V gene sequence: CDR1 SNHLY, CDR2 FYNNEI. This CDR3 is built from 14 residues. V dropped 3 bases and J dropped 2; count of bases not matched to a gene: 4. The CDR3 DNA reads TGTGCCAGCAGTGAGGCGGGAGACCCCTACGAGCAGTACTTC. It is translated as CASSEAGDPYEQYF.

The chain couples TRBV19 to TRBJ2-2; 9 bases are a match to TRBD1. The V and J ends lost 7 bases and 4 bases, in that order; junction bases with no gene match: 7. Germline V gene data show CDR1 as LNHDA and CDR2 as SQIVND (reference sequence). The CDR3 is 15 amino acids. The CDR3 loop is CASKTGTGSTGELFF. CDR3 nucleotide sequence: TGTGCCAGTAAGACGGGGACAGGGAGCACCGGGGAGCTGTTTTTT. The whole variable domain, filled in from reference TRBV19 and TRBJ2-2, reads DGGITQSPKYLFRKEGQNVTLSCEQNLNHDAMYWYRQDPGQGLRLIYYSQIVNDFQKGDIAEGYSVSREKKESFPLTVTSAQKNPTAFYLCASKTGTGSTGELFFGEGSRLTVL.

This sequence joins TRBV29-1 and TRBJ2-3; D tentatively fits TRBD1 or TRBD2 (6 bases each). V was pared by 7 bases and J by 5 bases, with 19 bases between. CDR3 length: 14 residues. Germline CDR1 reads SQVTM; CDR2 reads ANQGSEA. The DNA of the CDR3 is TGCAGCGGCGGGGTAGGGGGAGCTGGAGATACGCAGTATTTT. Encoded protein: CSGGVGGAGDTQYF.

The chain combines TRBV15 with TRBJ2-1, with TRBD2 matching over 8 bases. Germline V gene lookup returns CDR1 LNHNV and CDR2 YYDKDF (reference sequence). The J segment lost 4 bases and the V segment lost 4 bases, leaving 12 bases of the junction unmatched. This CDR3 region has 17 residues. The CDR3 protein is CATSTPLGGGTYNEQFF. The CDR3 nucleotides are TGTGCCACCAGCACCCCACTGGGCGGGGGGACGTACAATGAGCAGTTCTTC.

The genes are TRBV9 and TRBJ2-2; D is ambiguous. With 3 bases removed from V and 0 bases from J, the gap between germline ends came to 12 bases. This CDR3 has 16 residues. Germline CDR1 and CDR2: SGDLS and YYNGEE. The CDR3 nucleotides read TGTGCCAGCAGCGAGCCCGACACTTCGAACACCGGGGAGCTGTTTTTT. It codes for CASSEPDTSNTGELFF.

The V and J genes are TRBV6-6 and TRBJ2-7; D unresolved. V lost 0 bases to trimming and J lost 5 bases, with 5 bases between them. This CDR3 is 12 amino acids long. CDR1 and CDR2 (germline): MNHNY, SVGAGI (reference sequence). This CDR3 is CASSYSRDEQYF. The CDR3 DNA sequence: TGTGCCAGCAGTTACTCCCGGGACGAGCAGTACTTC.

The V and J genes are TRBV30 and TRBJ2-7, with a tentative D call TRBD2 (5 bases). V lost 3 bases and J 3 bases, leaving 18 bases between the germline ends. The germline V gene encodes CDR1 GTSNPN and CDR2 SVGIG (reference sequence). This CDR3 spans 15 amino acids. CDR3 amino acids: CAWRARGEPHYEQYF. CDR3 coding DNA: TGTGCCTGGAGAGCCCGGGGAGAACCTCACTACGAGCAGTACTTC.

This chain connects TRBV2 to TRBJ1-5; weak D call: TRBD1 (5 bases). The germline CDR1 and CDR2 sequences are SNHLY and FYNNEI. The germline V and J ends were trimmed by 6 bases and 2 bases, with 5 bases remaining between them. The CDR3 is 12 residues long. CDR3 nucleotides: TGTGCCAGCAGGGGGGGCAATCAGCCCCAGCATTTT. It translates to CASRGGNQPQHF.

This chain uses TRBV7-9 with TRBJ2-1, with a tentative D call TRBD1 (5 bases). Germline lookup yields CDR1 SEHNR and CDR2 FQNEAQ (reference sequence). Trimming shortened V by 5 bases and J by 0 bases, and 14 bases separated the two germline ends. This CDR3 has 16 amino acids. Here the CDR3 reads CASSPHPGPSYNEQFF. CDR3 sequence (DNA): TGTGCCAGCAGCCCCCACCCAGGGCCCTCCTACAATGAGCAGTTCTTC.

This CDR3 is CASSFTDRVISNQPQHF. The DNA of the CDR3 is TGTGCCAGCAGTTTCACGGACAGGGTTATCAGCAATCAGCCCCAGCATTTT. V and J are TRBV28 and TRBJ1-5; 8 bases fit TRBD1. Looked up from germline, CDR1 is MDHEN and CDR2 is SYDVKM. J gave up 1 base and V 3 bases, and 8 bases lay outside the gene matches. This CDR3 contains 17 residues.

The V call is TRBV6-6, the J call TRBJ1-4; no clear D. Between the trimmed V and J ends, which lost 4 bases and 0 bases, there was a span of 12 bases. Germline V gene sequence: CDR1 MNHNY, CDR2 SVGAGI (reference sequence). The CDR3 totals 16 residues. The chain's CDR3 is CASSWERIPTNEKLFF. As DNA, the CDR3 is TGTGCCAGCAGTTGGGAAAGAATACCAACTAATGAAAAACTGTTTTTT.

The chain uses TRBV4-3 and TRBJ2-1; D perhaps matches TRBD1 (6 bases). This CDR3 region has 15 residues. V was clipped by 4 bases and J by 2 bases, with 12 bases between them. The germline V gene has CDR1 LGHNA and CDR2 YSLEER. The CDR3 DNA is TGCGCCAGCAGCCCAGCTAAGGGGGCCTACAATGAGCAGTTCTTC. Translating it yields CASSPAKGAYNEQFF.

For the CDR3, the DNA is TGCGCCAGCAGCCTGGACAGGCTGAGCTCCTACGAGCAGTACTTC. Translation gives CASSLDRLSSYEQYF. V gene TRBV4-3 combines with J gene TRBJ2-7; 7 positions match TRBD1. Germline-derived CDR1 and CDR2 are LGHNA and YSLEER. The CDR3 has 15 amino acids. Trimming cost V 4 bases and J 0 bases; bases outside gene matches: 6.